This T cell receptor (beta chain) was identified in a study of T cells in Graves' hyperthyroidism and ophthalmopathy. The diagnoses drew upon clinical symptoms, serum thyroxine and TRAb, thyroid ultrasound and orbital computed tomography. The source of the PBMCs was less than 12 ml of fresh peripheral blood. CDR3 length: 14 amino acids. Germline V gene data show CDR1 as MNHNY and CDR2 as SVGAGI (reference sequence). V dropped 7 bases and J dropped 8; count of bases not matched to a gene: 5. It was RNA transcripts that yielded the amplified TCR beta CDR3 regions. The HTBI primer set drove a first-round RT-PCR of the TCR CDR3. TCRdb reprocessed the multiplex PCR reads with MiXCR, giving one entry per CDR3 protein. This table holds around 800,000 distinct CDR3 sequences, roughly 37% found once. Findings of the study overall: Blood shared most expanded thyroid clonotypes above 0.001.

This clonotype was observed a few times. Its cognate antigen is unknown. The J gene is TRBJ1-6, the V gene TRBV6-6; 10 positions match TRBD1. The specimen sequenced was blood. The sequence derives from a man between 18 and 35 years old with Graves' hyperthyroidism. The CDR3 DNA reads as TGTGCCAGCACCAAGGACAGGGGGGATTCACCCCTCCACTTT. Its protein product is CASTKDRGDSPLHF.